The TCR beta chain under discussion was sequenced for a study of blood T cells in healthy people across ages. Overall study results and limits: Observed TCR beta diversity per million T cells went down as age went up. This fall followed a roughly linear course with age.

The CDR3 is made up of 16 amino acids. Germline CDR1 and CDR2: MGHRA and YSYEKL. Primed by a sample-barcoded 5' primer and a J-beta primer mix, a second PCR proceeded for about 6 to 11 cycles. A single record per CDR3 protein comes from TCRdb applying MiXCR to the 5' RACE reads. The sample has about a million distinct CDR3 sequences; 35% to 40% are singletons. This clonotype was observed a handful of times. Its antigen is as yet unknown. The clonotype originates from a man aged 18 to 29 in good health. The chain combines TRBV4-1 with TRBJ2-1; D is uncertain. The J call could be wrong; TRBJ2-7 is a better fit for the DNA end. Sequenced sample: blood. CDR3: CASSQDVPSSYNEQYF. The CDR3 DNA is TGCGCCAGCAGCCAAGATGTGCCAAGCTCCTACAATGAGCAGTACTTC.